One and the same sample provided the 21 T cell receptor beta chains below, sequenced in a study of T cell responses to AZD1222 COVID-19 vaccine. TCRdb keeps only in-frame clones here, not all; method: immunoSEQ multiplex PCR. The repertoire holds some 130,000 clones, with 84% as singletons. Sample: peripheral blood, taken on day 0 of AZD1222 vaccination. These receptors originate from an adult in good health.

The chain uses TRBV28 and TRBJ1-2, with TRBD1 as a possible D gene (5 bases). CDR1 is MDHEN, CDR2 SYDVKM, per germline. V lost 4 bases and J lost 4, with 16 bases in between. This CDR3 comprises 15 residues. CDR3 sequence (DNA): TGTGCCAGCAGTTATGACTTAGGGCAGGGCTATGGCTACACCTTC. It encodes CASSYDLGQGYGYTF.

The gene calls are TRBV7-8 and TRBJ1-1, with TRBD1 as a possible D gene (5 bases). Germline CDR1 is SGHVS and CDR2 is FQNEAQ. V dropped 1 base and J dropped 3 bases, with 15 bases sitting between them. The CDR3 has 16 amino acids. The CDR3 is CASSLGGVGADTEAFF. The CDR3 coding sequence is TGTGCCAGCAGCTTAGGAGGGGTAGGGGCGGACACTGAAGCTTTCTTT.

CDR3 nucleotides: TGTGCCAGCAGCTTGGTGAGAAATAGCAATCAGCCCCAGCATTTT. This encodes CASSLVRNSNQPQHF. The chain links TRBV5-4 to TRBJ1-5; no clear D gene. In germline, CDR1 is SGHNT, CDR2 YYREEE (reference sequence). This CDR3 is built from 15 residues. V was cut by 0 bases and J by 0 bases, with 7 bases left in between.

The chain combines TRBV13 with TRBJ1-2; possible D gene TRBD1, 5 bases. Germline CDR1 PRHDT, CDR2 FYEKMQ (reference sequence). CDR3 length: 14 residues. With 5 bases removed from V and 1 base from J, the gap between germline ends came to 11 bases. The CDR3 sequence is CASSPHGGNYGYTF. The CDR3 nucleotides read TGTGCCAGCAGCCCCCACGGGGGTAACTATGGCTACACCTTC.

This clone was seen once. The chain is built from TRBV27 and TRBJ2-3; D possibly corresponds to TRBD1 (5 bases). Germline V CDR1 and CDR2: MNHEY, SMNVEV (reference sequence). The CDR3 totals 15 residues. Trimming stripped 3 bases from V and 0 bases from J, with 10 bases between. CDR3 region: CASSFAGLSTDTQYF. Written as DNA, the CDR3 is TGTGCCAGCAGTTTCGCAGGGCTTAGCACAGATACGCAGTATTTT.

The chain is built from TRBV9 and TRBJ1-5, with 7 bases fitting TRBD1. Unmatched junction bases numbered 7, after V lost 4 bases and J lost 3 bases. CDR3 length equals 15 residues. Germline-derived CDR1 and CDR2 are SGDLS and YYNGEE. The CDR3 is CASSSLGTVNQPQHF. The CDR3 DNA follows: TGTGCCAGCAGCTCTCTTGGGACAGTCAATCAGCCCCAGCATTTT.

This rearrangement joins TRBV5-1 to TRBJ2-2; a weak D match, TRBD1 (5 bases). Germline CDR1 reads SGHRS; CDR2 reads YFSETQ. V shed 5 bases and J shed 8 bases, with 16 bases lying between them. The CDR3 covers 14 residues. CDR3 loop: CASSSDASGGELFF. In DNA form, the CDR3 reads TGCGCCAGCAGTTCAGACGCTTCAGGGGGGGAGCTGTTTTTT.

This clone was detected a few times. The chain recombines TRBV6-1 with TRBJ2-3; D possibly corresponds to TRBD2 (5 bases). CDR1 is MNHNS and CDR2 is SASEGT in the germline V gene. Between the trimmed V and J ends, which lost 3 bases and 6 bases, there was a span of 13 bases. This CDR3 is built from 14 residues. The chain's CDR3 is CASSDAASGDTQYF. DNA for the CDR3: TGTGCCAGCAGTGACGCAGCCTCGGGGGATACGCAGTATTTT.

The CDR3 loop is CAGSGGLGQPQHF. CDR3 in DNA: TGTGCCGGTTCAGGGGGCCTTGGGCAGCCCCAGCATTTT. V is TRBV2 and J is TRBJ1-5; 8 bases map to TRBD1. Germline values: CDR1 SNHLY, CDR2 FYNNEI. There are 13 residues in the CDR3. Trimming at V came to 11 bases and at J to 7 bases, leaving 10 bases not matched to a gene.

The CDR3 sequence is CASSVNPDGQSNTEAFF. DNA of the CDR3: TGTGCCAGCAGCGTAAATCCAGACGGACAATCGAACACTGAAGCTTTCTTT. The chain combines TRBV9 with TRBJ1-1, with D possibly being TRBD1 (5 bases). Trimming left V 1 base short and J 1 base short, with 17 bases between. Germline V gene sequence: CDR1 SGDLS, CDR2 YYNGEE. The CDR3 is 17 residues long.

This chain joins TRBV11-2 and TRBJ2-7; 9 bases line up with TRBD1. CDR1 is SGHAT and CDR2 is FQNNGV in the germline V gene. The CDR3 contains 15 residues. V lost 5 bases to trimming and J lost 6 bases; unmatched junction nucleotides: 11. The CDR3 sequence: CASSLGRTGVFEQYF. For the CDR3, the DNA is TGTGCCAGCAGCCTCGGGAGGACAGGGGTATTCGAGCAGTACTTC.

The chain is built from TRBV30 and TRBJ2-7; D gene unclear. Trimming stripped 2 bases from V and 3 bases from J, with 5 bases between. The germline V gene encodes CDR1 GTSNPN and CDR2 SVGIG (reference sequence). The CDR3 consists of 11 residues. This CDR3 reads CAWSYSYEQYF. CDR3 DNA: TGTGCCTGGAGTTACAGCTACGAGCAGTACTTC.

The V and J genes are TRBV3-1 (or the pseudogene TRBV3-2) and TRBJ1-4; D is undetermined. Germline V gene data show CDR1 as LGHDT and CDR2 as YNNKEL (reference sequence). CDR3 length: 15 residues. Trimming stripped 4 bases from V and 5 bases from J, with 14 bases between. DNA of the CDR3: TGTGCCAGCAGCCCTCATTGGTTATCGAATGAAAAACTGTTTTTT. Protein sequence: CASSPHWLSNEKLFF.

This chain links TRBV29-1 with TRBJ1-2; no reliable D call. The CDR3 spans 11 residues. The V gene lost 8 bases and the J gene lost 8 bases, with 15 bases spanning the gap. Germline-derived CDR1 and CDR2 are SQVTM and ANQGSEA. CDR3 amino acids: CSLGDPEGYTF. CDR3 coding DNA: TGCAGCCTTGGCGACCCTGAGGGCTACACCTTC. The full variable domain, with the rest looked up from reference TRBV29-1 and TRBJ1-2, is SAVISQKPSRDICQRGTSLTIQCQVDSQVTMMFWYRQQPGQSLTLIATANQGSEATYESGFVIDKFPISRPNLTFSTLTVSNMSPEDSSIYLCSLGDPEGYTFGSGTRLTVV.

The rearrangement uses TRBV30 and TRBJ1-5; 8 nucleotides match TRBD1. The V gene's germline CDR1 is GTSNPN and CDR2 SVGIG (reference sequence). V dropped 1 base and J dropped 7; count of bases not matched to a gene: 6. The CDR3 has 14 residues. The CDR3 nucleotides are TGTGCCTGGAGTGCAGGGACAGGCCAACAGCCCCAGCATTTT. This gives the protein CAWSAGTGQQPQHF.

This chain joins TRBV5-1 and TRBJ2-7; possible D gene TRBD2, 5 bases. CDR1 SGHRS and CDR2 YFSETQ come from the germline V gene. CDR3 length equals 14 residues. V was shortened by 1 base and J by 7 bases, with 15 bases between the two germline ends. The CDR3 reads CASSLSPSEREQYF. Written as DNA, the CDR3 is TGCGCCAGCAGCTTGTCTCCCTCCGAGCGGGAGCAGTACTTC. The whole variable domain, filled in from reference TRBV5-1 and TRBJ2-7, reads KAGVTQTPRYLIKTRGQQVTLSCSPISGHRSVSWYQQTPGQGLQFLFEYFSETQRNKGNFPGRFSGRQFSNSRSEMNVSTLELGDSALYLCASSLSPSEREQYFGPGTRLTVT.

This clone occurred a few times. The rearrangement uses TRBV6-5 and TRBJ1-6; TRBD1 agrees at 11 bases. CDR3 length: 14 amino acids. Trimming cost V 6 bases and J 9 bases; bases outside gene matches: 4. The germline CDR1 and CDR2 sequences are MNHEY and SVGAGI. CDR3: CASRAGTGGSPLHF. CDR3 nucleotides: TGTGCCAGCAGAGCCGGGACAGGGGGTTCACCCCTCCACTTT.

The rearrangement uses TRBV6-5 and TRBJ1-3; 8 bases agree with TRBD1. Looked up from germline, CDR1 is MNHEY and CDR2 is SVGAGI. This CDR3 contains 15 residues. J gave up 4 bases and V 6 bases, and 8 bases lay outside the gene matches. This CDR3 reads CASRLQGAQGNTIYF. The CDR3 DNA reads as TGTGCCAGCAGGCTCCAGGGGGCTCAAGGAAACACCATATATTTT.

CDR3 protein: CASSVLTDSPYGYTF. The CDR3, as DNA: TGTGCCAGCAGCGTCCTAACGGACAGCCCCTATGGCTACACCTTC. The rearrangement uses TRBV9 and TRBJ1-2; D is possibly TRBD1 (6 bases). CDR1 is SGDLS and CDR2 is YYNGEE in the germline V gene. The germline V and J ends were trimmed by 2 bases and 4 bases, with 15 bases remaining between them. CDR3 length: 15 residues.

This sequence joins TRBV6-1 and TRBJ2-2; tentatively, D is TRBD1 or TRBD2 (5 bases each). Germline CDR1 is MNHNS and CDR2 is SASEGT. This CDR3 spans 14 amino acids. The germline V and J ends were trimmed by 0 bases and 6 bases, with 8 bases remaining between them. In nucleotides, the CDR3 is TGTGCCAGCAGTGAAGCGACGGGGCCCGGGGAGCTGTTTTTT. This encodes CASSEATGPGELFF.

This sequence joins TRBV27 and TRBJ1-5, with 7 bases that match TRBD1. The CDR3 runs 15 residues. Per the germline V gene, CDR1 is MNHEY and CDR2 is SMNVEV (reference sequence). The J segment lost 6 bases and the V segment lost 6 bases, leaving 11 bases of the junction unmatched. CDR3 sequence (DNA): TGTGCCAGCAGCCTCGGGACAGCTAACAGTCAGCCCCAGCATTTT. Residues: CASSLGTANSQPQHF.